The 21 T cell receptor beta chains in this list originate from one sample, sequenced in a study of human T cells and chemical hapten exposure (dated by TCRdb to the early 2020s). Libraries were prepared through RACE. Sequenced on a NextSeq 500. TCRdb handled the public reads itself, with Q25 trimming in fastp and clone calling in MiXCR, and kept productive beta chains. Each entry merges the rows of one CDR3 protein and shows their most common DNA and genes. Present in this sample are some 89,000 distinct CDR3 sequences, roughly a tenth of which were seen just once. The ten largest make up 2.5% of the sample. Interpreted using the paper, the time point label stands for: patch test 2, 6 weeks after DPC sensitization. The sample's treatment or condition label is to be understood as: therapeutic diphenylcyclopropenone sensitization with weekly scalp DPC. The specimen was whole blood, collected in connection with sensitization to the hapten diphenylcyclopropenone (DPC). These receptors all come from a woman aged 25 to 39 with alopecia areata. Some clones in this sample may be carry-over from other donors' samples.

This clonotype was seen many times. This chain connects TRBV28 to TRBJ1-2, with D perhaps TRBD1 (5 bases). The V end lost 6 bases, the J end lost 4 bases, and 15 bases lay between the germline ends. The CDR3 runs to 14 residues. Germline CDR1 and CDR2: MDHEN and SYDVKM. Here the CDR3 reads CASRPAGIGYGYTF. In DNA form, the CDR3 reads TGTGCCAGCAGGCCCGCAGGGATCGGCTATGGCTACACCTTC.

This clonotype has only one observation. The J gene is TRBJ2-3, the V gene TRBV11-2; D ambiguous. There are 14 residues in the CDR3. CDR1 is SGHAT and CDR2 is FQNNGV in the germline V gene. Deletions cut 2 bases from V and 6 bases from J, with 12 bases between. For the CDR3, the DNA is TGTGCCAGCAGCTTAATCCGACCCGCGGATACGCAGTATTTT. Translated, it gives CASSLIRPADTQYF.

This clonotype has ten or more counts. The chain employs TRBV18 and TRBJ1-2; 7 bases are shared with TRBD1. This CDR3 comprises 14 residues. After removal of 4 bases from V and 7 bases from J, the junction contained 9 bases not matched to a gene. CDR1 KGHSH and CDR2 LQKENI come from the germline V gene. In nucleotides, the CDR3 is TGTGCCAGCTCACTCCAAGACAGGGTCGGTGGCTACACCTTC. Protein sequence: CASSLQDRVGGYTF.

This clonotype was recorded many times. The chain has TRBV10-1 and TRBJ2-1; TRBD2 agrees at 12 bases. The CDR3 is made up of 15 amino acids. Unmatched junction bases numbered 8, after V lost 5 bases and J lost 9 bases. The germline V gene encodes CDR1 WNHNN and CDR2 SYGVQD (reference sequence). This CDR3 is CASSQLAGGIGEQFF. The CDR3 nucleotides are TGCGCCAGCAGTCAACTAGCGGGAGGCATCGGTGAGCAGTTCTTC.

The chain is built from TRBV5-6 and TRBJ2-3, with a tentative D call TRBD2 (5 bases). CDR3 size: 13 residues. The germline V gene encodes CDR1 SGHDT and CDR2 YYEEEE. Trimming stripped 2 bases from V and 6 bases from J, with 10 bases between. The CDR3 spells CASSLMRADTQYF. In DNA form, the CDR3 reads TGTGCCAGCAGCTTAATGCGGGCCGATACGCAGTATTTT.

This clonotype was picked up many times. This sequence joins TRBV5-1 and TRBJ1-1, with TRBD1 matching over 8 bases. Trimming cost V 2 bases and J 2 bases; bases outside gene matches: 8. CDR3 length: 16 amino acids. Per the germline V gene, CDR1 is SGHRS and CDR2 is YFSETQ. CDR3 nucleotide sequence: TGCGCCAGCAGCTTTCTGGGACAGGAAGGTAACACTGAAGCTTTCTTT. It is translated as CASSFLGQEGNTEAFF.

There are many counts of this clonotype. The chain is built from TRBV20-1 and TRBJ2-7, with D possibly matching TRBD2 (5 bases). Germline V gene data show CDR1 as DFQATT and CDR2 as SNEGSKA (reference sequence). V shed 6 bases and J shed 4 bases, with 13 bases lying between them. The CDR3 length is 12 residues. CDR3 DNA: TGCAGTGCGGAGGACGGAGAATACGAGCAGTACTTC. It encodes CSAEDGEYEQYF.

The CDR3 DNA reads TGTGCCAGCAGCCCAGGTACTGTGTGGGGTCTGAATGAAAAACTGTTTTTT. Its translation is CASSPGTVWGLNEKLFF. V and J are TRBV3-1 and TRBJ1-4; D remains ambiguous. CDR1 is LGHDT, CDR2 YNNKEL, per germline (reference sequence). V was clipped by 4 bases and J by 5 bases, with 20 bases between them. The CDR3 loop spans 17 amino acids.

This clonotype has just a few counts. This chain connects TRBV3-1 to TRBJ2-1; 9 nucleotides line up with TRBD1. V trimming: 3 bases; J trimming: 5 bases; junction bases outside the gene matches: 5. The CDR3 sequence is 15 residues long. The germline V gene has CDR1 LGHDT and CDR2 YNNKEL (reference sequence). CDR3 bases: TGTGCCAGCAGCCACACCGGGACAGGGAACAATGAGCAGTTCTTC. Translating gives CASSHTGTGNNEQFF.

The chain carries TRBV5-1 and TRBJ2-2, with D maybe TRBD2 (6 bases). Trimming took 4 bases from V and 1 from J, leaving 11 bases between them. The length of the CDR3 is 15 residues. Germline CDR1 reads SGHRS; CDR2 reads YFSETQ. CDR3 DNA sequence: TGCGCCAGCAGCGGGAGGACCTTGAACACCGGGGAGCTGTTTTTT. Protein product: CASSGRTLNTGELFF.

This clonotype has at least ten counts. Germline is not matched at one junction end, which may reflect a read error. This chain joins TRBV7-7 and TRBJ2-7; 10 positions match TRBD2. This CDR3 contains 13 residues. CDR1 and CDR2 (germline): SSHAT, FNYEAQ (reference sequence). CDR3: CASSLAGGYEQYF. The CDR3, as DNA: TGTGCTAGCAGCTTAGCGGGGGGCTACGAGCAGTACTTC.

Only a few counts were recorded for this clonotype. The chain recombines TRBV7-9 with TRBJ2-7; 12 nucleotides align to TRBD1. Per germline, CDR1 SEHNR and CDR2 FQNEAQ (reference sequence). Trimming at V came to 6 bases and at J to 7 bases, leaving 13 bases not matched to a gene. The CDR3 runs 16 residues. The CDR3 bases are TGTGCCAGCAGTTATTCTCCGGGACAGGGGGCCCGGGAGCAGTACTTC. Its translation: CASSYSPGQGAREQYF.

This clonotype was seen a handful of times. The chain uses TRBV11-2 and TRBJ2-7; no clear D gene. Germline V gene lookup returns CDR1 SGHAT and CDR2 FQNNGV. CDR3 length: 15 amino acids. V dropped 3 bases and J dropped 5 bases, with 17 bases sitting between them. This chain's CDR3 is CASSFAYLGDHEQYF. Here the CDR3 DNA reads TGTGCCAGCAGCTTCGCTTACCTGGGCGACCACGAGCAGTACTTC.

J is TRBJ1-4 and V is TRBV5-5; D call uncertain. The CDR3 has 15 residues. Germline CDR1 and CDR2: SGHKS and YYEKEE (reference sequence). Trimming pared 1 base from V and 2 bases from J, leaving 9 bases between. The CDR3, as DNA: TGTGCCAGCAGCTTGAGGAGCTCGACTAATGAAAAACTGTTTTTT. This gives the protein CASSLRSSTNEKLFF.

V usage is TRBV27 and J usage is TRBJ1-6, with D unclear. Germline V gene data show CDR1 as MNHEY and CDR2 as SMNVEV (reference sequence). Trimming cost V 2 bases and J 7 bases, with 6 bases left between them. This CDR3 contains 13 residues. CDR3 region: CASSLNRNSPLHF. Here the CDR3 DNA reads TGTGCCAGCAGTTTAAACAGAAATTCACCCCTCCACTTT.

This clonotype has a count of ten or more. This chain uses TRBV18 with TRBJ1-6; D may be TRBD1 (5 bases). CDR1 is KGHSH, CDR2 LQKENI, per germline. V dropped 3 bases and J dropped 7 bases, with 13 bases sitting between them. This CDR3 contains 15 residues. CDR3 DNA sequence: TGTGCCAGCTCACCGCCCGGCAGGGCCAATTCACCCCTCCACTTT. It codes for CASSPPGRANSPLHF.

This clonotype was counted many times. The CDR3 bases are TGTGCCAGCAGCTCGTTGTTTCCAGATACGCAGTATTTT. The encoded protein is CASSSLFPDTQYF. This chain links TRBV7-9 with TRBJ2-3; D not certain. Germline lookup yields CDR1 SEHNR and CDR2 FQNEAQ (reference sequence). Trimming cost V 4 bases and J 4 bases, with 9 bases left between them. The CDR3 totals 13 residues.

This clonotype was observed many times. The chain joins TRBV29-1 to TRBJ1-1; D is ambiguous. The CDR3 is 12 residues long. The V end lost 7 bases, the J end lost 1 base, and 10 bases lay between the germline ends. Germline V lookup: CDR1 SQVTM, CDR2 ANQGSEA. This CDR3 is CSASWENTEAFF. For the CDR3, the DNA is TGCAGCGCGTCATGGGAGAACACTGAAGCTTTCTTT.

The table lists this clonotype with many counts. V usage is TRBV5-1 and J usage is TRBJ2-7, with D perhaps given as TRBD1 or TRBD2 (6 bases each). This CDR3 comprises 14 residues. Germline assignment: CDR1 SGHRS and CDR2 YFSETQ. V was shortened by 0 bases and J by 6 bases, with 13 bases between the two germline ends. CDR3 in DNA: TGCGCCAGCAGCTTGGCGAGGGGGGCCGGCGAGCAGTACTTC. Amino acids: CASSLARGAGEQYF.

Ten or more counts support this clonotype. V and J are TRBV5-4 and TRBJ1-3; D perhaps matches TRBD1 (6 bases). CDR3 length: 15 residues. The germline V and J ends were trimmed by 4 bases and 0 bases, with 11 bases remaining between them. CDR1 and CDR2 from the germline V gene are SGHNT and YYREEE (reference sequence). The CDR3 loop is CASSRQESSGNTIYF. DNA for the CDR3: TGTGCCAGCAGCCGACAGGAGAGCTCTGGAAACACCATATATTTT.

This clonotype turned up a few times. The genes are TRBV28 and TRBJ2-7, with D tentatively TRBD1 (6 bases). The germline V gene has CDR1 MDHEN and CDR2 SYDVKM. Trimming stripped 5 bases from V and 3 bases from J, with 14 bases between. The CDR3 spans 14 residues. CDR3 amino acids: CASSLRDTYYEQYF. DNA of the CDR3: TGTGCCAGCAGTCTCAGGGACACATACTACGAGCAGTACTTC.